This T cell receptor beta chain is from a study of blood T cell repertoires in COVID-19. Background on the study: Acute and convalescent COVID-19 samples came from the United States, Italy and Spain.

The ends lost 8 bases at V and 5 bases at J; junction bases unmatched: 6. The germline V gene has CDR1 SNHLY and CDR2 FYNNEI. CDR3 length: 13 residues. Some clones are missing from TCRdb's copy, which holds only in-frame ones; the method was immunoSEQ multiplex PCR. The repertoire holds roughly 47,000 clones, with roughly 88% as singletons. This TCR was recovered from a man aged 50 to 60 with acute or convalescent COVID-19. The specimen was peripheral blood. The chain carries TRBV2 and TRBJ2-1; 7 nucleotides align to TRBD2. This CDR3 is CASDWGGDNEQFF. The CDR3 DNA sequence: TGTGCCAGCGATTGGGGGGGGGACAATGAGCAGTTCTTC.